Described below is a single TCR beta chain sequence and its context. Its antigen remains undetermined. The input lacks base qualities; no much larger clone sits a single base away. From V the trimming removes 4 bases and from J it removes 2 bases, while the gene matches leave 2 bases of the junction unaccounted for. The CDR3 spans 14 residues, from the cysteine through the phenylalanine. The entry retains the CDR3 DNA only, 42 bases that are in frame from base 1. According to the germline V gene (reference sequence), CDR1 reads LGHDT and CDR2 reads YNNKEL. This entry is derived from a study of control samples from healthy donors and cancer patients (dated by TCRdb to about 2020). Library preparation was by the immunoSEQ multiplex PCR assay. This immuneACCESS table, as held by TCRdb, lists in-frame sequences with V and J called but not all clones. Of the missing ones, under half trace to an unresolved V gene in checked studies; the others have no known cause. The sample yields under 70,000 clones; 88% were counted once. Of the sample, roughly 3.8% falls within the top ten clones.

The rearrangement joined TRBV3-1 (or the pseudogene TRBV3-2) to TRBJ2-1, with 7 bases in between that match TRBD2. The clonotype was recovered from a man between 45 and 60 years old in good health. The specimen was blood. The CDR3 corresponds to CASSPSGTYNEQFF. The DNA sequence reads TGTGCCAGCAGCCCCAGCGGGACCTACAATGAGCAGTTCTTC.